The source of this T cell receptor beta chain is a study of CD8 T cells in Susac syndrome. The RNA, roughly 0.45 to 1 ug, was put through reverse transcription using random hexamers. The amplification used immunoSEQ multiplex PCR on TCR beta CDR3; it spanned 54 Vbeta and 13 Jbeta. TCRdb ran MiXCR on the immunoSEQ multiplex PCR reads and lists one entry per CDR3 protein. The sample includes about 200,000 distinct CDR3 sequences, about 91% of them seen just once. Concerning this clonotype itself: The antigen is not known.

General observations from the study: CD4+ T cell repertoires in Susac syndrome exhibited no evidence of clonal expansion.

The CDR3 totals 14 residues. Germline-derived CDR1 and CDR2 are ENHRY and SYGVKD. V shed 8 bases and J shed 2 bases, with 12 bases lying between them. V usage is TRBV10-3 and J usage is TRBJ2-2, with D maybe TRBD2 (5 bases). Sequences were obtained from CD4+ T cells from PBMCs. The receptor was derived from a human donor with Susac syndrome. The CDR3 coding sequence is TGTGCCATCGAGCGGCTACCCAACACCGGGGAGCTGTTTTTT. Its translation is CAIERLPNTGELFF.